The entry that follows covers one T cell receptor (beta chain) sequence. This sample is part of a study of blood T cell repertoires in COVID-19. Across the study: Spain, Italy and the United States supplied samples that represented acute and convalescent COVID-19. PBMCs, B-cell-depleted T cells, or T cells provided the cDNA or gDNA that made up the material.

Recovered participants had two consecutive negative NP/OP PCR tests, healthcare professional clearance, or symptom resolution. Looked up from germline, CDR1 is SGHKS and CDR2 is YYEKEE (reference sequence). J lost 7 bases, V lost 6 bases, and 9 bases had no gene match. The CDR3 runs to 14 residues. Study processing details: Nucleated cell counts were estimated from reference gene primer amplification. TCRdb's table, derived via immunoSEQ multiplex PCR, lists solely in-frame clones and lacks some. V and J calls and clone size come straight from that table; D and trimming were deduced from the DNA. The top ten hold around 0.6% of the sample, which has about 440,000 clones, 90% seen once.

The chain couples TRBV5-5 to TRBJ1-2; 10 bases map to TRBD1. Sequencing used PBMCs or T cells enriched from blood (not recorded which). This receptor was identified in a man between 18 and 29 years old who had recovered from COVID-19. As DNA, the CDR3 is TGTGCCAGCACCCGGGACAGGGGTCGGGCTGGCTACACCTTC. As protein: CASTRDRGRAGYTF.